Included here is one T cell receptor (beta chain) sequence, with context. This clonotype was seen a single time. Its antigen target is currently unknown. Within one base of it there is no much larger clone, and no base qualities were kept. One read is thin evidence. From the cysteine through the phenylalanine, the CDR3 covers 14 amino acids. Only the CDR3 DNA stays, 42 bases, in frame from base 1. For CDR1 and CDR2, the germline V gene (reference sequence) lists SEHNR and FQNEAQ. V is shortened by 6 bases, J by 4 bases, and the region joining them spans 14 bases. Sequencing used an Illumina HiSeq 1500. TCRdb applied fastp at Q25 and MiXCR to the public reads, then kept only in-frame beta chains. For every CDR3 protein sequence, its rows merge into one entry that carries the most common genes and DNA. The sample table records approximately 180,000 distinct CDR3 sequences; approximately 18% of these occur just once. Jointly, the top ten make up under 30% of the sample.

The sample originates from a study of T cell repertoires in cytomegalovirus infection (dated by TCRdb to between 2019 and 2020). Describing the broader study: The HLA type of each donor mattered for the analysis, because public TCR beta signatures pointed to carriage of CMV infection along with the matching HLA type.

Overall results and qualifications from the work: In both this cohort and an independent cohort of 300 to 450 donors, the cumulative frequency of public TCR beta family members distinguished carriers of CMV infection plus the relevant HLA type. The ex vivo response was dominated by HLA-C-restricted CMV-specific TCR beta clonotypes, and the single most frequent clonotype in two of eight donors was supplied by these HLA-C-restricted clonotypes.

The sequence links TRBV7-9 to TRBJ2-3, with the D gene not clear enough to name. The clonotype was recovered from a human donor in good health (CMV status not recorded). Some clones in this sample may be carry-over from other donors' samples. The sequenced sample consisted of CD8+ T cells from PBMCs. The CDR3 sequence is CASRPTIGSDTQYF. The DNA is as follows: TGTGCCAGCAGACCAACCATAGGATCAGATACGCAGTATTTT.